The TCR beta chain under discussion was sequenced for a study of T cells in Graves' hyperthyroidism and ophthalmopathy. CDR3 length: 11 residues. V was trimmed by 4 bases and J by 6 bases, leaving 7 bases between them. Germline CDR1 reads SNHLY; CDR2 reads FYNNEI. Amplification of TCR beta CDR3 regions was performed using RNA transcripts as template. Initially, a first-round RT-PCR of the TCR CDR3 employed the HTBI primer set. TCRdb re-analysed the multiplex PCR reads in MiXCR, keeping a single row per CDR3 protein. The sample records a few hundred thousand distinct CDR3 sequences, about a sixth being singletons.

This TCR derives from a woman in her 40s with Graves' ophthalmopathy. The specimen was blood. The gene calls are TRBV2 and TRBJ2-7; D remains ambiguous. The CDR3 DNA reads TGTGCCAGCAGTGTTATAGCCGAGCAGTACTTC. Translating gives CASSVIAEQYF.